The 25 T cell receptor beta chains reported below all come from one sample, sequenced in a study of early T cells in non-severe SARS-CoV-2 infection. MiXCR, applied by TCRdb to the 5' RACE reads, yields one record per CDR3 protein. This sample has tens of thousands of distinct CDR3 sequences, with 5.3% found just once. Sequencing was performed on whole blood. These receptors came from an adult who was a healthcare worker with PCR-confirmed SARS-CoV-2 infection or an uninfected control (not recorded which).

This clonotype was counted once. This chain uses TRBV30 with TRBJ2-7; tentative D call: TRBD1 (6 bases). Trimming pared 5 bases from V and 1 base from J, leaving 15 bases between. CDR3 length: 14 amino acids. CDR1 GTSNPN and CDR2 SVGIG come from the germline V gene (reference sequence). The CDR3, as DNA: TGTGCCTGGGCCCTAGGGGGAGAGTCCTACGAGCAGTACTTC. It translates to CAWALGGESYEQYF.

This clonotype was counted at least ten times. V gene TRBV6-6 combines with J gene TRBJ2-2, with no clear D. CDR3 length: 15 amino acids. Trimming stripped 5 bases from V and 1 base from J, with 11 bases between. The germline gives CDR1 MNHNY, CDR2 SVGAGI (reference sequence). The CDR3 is CASSLPSRNTGELFF. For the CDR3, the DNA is TGTGCCAGCAGTCTTCCCTCCAGGAACACCGGGGAGCTGTTTTTT.

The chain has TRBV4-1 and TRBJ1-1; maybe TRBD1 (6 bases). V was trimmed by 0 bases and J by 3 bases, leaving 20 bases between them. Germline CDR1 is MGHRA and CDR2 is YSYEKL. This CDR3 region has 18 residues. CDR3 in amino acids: CASSQETPRGSPYTEAFF. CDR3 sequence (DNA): TGCGCCAGCAGCCAAGAGACCCCAAGGGGGTCCCCTTACACTGAAGCTTTCTTT.

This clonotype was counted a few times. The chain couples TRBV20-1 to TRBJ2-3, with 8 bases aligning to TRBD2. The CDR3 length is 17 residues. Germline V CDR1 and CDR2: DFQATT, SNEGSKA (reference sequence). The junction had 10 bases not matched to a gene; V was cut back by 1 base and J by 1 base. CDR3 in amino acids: CSARVLASGPRTDTQYF. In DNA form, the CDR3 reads TGCAGTGCTAGAGTCCTTGCTAGCGGGCCACGCACAGATACGCAGTATTTT.

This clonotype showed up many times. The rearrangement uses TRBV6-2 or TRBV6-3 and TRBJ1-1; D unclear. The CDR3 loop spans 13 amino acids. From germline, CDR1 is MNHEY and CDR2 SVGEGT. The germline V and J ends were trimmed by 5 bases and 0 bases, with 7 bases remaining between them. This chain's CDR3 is CASSDILNTEAFF. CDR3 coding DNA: TGTGCCAGCAGTGACATCCTGAACACTGAAGCTTTCTTT.

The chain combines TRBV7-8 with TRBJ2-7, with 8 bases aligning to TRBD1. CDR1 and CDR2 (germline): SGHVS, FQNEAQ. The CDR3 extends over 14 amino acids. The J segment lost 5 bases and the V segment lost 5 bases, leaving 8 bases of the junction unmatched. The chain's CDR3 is CASSPRQGLNEQYF. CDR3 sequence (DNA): TGTGCCAGCAGCCCCCGACAGGGGTTGAACGAGCAGTACTTC.

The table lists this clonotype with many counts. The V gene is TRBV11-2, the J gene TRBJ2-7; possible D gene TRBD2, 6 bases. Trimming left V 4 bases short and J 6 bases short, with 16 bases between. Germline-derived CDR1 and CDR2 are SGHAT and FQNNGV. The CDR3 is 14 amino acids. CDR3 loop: CASSSVLTGAEQYF. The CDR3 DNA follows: TGTGCCAGCAGCTCCGTCCTAACGGGAGCCGAGCAGTACTTC. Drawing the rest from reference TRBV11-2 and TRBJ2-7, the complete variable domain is EAGVAQSPRYKIIEKRQSVAFWCNPISGHATLYWYQQILGQGPKLLIQFQNNGVVDDSQLPKDRFSAERLKGVDSTLKIQPAKLEDSAVYLCASSSVLTGAEQYFGPGTRLTVT.

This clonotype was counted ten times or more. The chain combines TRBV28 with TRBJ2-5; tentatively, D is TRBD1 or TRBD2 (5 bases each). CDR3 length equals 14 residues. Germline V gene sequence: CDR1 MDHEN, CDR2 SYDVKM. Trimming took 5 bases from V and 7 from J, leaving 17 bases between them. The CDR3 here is CASSRVDGAGTQYF. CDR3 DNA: TGTGCCAGCAGTCGAGTGGACGGGGCAGGGACCCAGTACTTC.

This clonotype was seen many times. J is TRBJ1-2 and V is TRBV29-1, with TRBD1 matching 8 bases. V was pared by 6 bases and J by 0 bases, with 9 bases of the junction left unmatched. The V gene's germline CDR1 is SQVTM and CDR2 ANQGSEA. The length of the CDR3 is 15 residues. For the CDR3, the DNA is TGCAGCGTACAAGGACAGGGCGGAGCTAACTATGGCTACACCTTC. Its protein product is CSVQGQGGANYGYTF.

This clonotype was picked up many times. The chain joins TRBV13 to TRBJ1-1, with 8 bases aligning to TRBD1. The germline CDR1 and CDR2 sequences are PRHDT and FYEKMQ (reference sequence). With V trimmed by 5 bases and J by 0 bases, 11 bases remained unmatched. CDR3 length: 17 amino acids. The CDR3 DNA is TGTGCCAGCAGCCCCCGGACAGGGCTGGGTATGAACACTGAAGCTTTCTTT. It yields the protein CASSPRTGLGMNTEAFF. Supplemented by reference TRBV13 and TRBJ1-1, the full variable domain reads AAGVIQSPRHLIKEKRETATLKCYPIPRHDTVYWYQQGPGQDPQFLISFYEKMQSDKGSIPDRFSAQQFSDYHSELNMSSLELGDSALYFCASSPRTGLGMNTEAFFGQGTRLTVV.

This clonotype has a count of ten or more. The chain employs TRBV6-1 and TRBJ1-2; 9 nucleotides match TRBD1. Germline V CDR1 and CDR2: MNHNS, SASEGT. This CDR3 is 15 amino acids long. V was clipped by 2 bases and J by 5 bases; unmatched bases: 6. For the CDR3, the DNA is TGTGCCAGCAGTGAAACAGGGGGCGCGGGGTATGGCTACACCTTC. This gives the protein CASSETGGAGYGYTF.

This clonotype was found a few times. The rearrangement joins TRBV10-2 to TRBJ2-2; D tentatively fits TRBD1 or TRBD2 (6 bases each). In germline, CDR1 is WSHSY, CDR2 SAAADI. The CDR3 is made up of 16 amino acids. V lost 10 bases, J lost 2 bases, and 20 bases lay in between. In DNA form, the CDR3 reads TGCGCCACGAGGCCCCAGGGGACTCCCAACACCGGGGAGCTGTTTTTT. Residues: CATRPQGTPNTGELFF.

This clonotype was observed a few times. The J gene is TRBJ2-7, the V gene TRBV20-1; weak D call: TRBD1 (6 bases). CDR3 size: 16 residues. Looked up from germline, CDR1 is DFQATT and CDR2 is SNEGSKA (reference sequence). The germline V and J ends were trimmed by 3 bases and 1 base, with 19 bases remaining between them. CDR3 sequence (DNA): TGCAGTGCTAGTCCCGGGACATCTCCTTTGTCCTACGAGCAGTACTTC. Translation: CSASPGTSPLSYEQYF.

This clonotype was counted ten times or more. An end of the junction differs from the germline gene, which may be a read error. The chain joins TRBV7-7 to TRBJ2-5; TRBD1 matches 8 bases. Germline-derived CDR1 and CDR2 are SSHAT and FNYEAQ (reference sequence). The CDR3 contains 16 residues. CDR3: CASSSRADRGMETQYF. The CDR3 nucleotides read TGTGCTAGCAGCTCCCGTGCCGACAGGGGAATGGAGACCCAGTACTTC.

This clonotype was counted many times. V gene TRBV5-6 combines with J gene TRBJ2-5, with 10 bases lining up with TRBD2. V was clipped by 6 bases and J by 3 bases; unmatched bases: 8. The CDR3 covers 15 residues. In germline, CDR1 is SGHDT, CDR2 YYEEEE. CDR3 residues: CASTILGLAKETQYF. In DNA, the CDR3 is TGTGCCAGCACCATCCTGGGACTAGCGAAAGAGACCCAGTACTTC. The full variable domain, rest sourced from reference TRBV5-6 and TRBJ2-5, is DAGVTQSPTHLIKTRGQQVTLRCSPKSGHDTVSWYQQALGQGPQFIFQYYEEEERQRGNFPDRFSGHQFPNYSSELNVNALLLGDSALYLCASTILGLAKETQYFGPGTRLLVL.

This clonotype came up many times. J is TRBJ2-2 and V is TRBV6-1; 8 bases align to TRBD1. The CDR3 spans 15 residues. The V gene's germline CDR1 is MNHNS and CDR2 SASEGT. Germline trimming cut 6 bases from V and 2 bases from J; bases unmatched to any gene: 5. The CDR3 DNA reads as TGTGCCAGCAGCGCGGGACAGGCCAACACCGGGGAGCTGTTTTTT. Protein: CASSAGQANTGELFF.

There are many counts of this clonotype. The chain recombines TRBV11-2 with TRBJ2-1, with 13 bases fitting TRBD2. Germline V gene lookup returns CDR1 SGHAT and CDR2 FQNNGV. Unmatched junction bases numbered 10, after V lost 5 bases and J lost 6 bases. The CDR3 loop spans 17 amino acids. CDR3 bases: TGTGCCAGCAGCCCACTCGCCTGGACTAGCGGGGGCAATGAGCAGTTCTTC. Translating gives CASSPLAWTSGGNEQFF.

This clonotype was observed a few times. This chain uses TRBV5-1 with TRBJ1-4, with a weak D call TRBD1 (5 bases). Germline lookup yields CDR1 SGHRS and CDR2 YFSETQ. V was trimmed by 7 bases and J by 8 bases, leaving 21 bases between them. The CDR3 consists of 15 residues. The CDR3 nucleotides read TGCGCCAGCCAGGGAGCCGGAGGCGGAGAGGAAAAACTGTTTTTT. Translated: CASQGAGGGEEKLFF.

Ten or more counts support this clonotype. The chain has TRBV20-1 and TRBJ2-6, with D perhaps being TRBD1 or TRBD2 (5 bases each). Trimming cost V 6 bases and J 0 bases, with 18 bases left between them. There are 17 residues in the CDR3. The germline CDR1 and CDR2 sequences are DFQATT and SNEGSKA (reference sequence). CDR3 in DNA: TGCAGTGCCCCCTTGGGGGTTCCGCTCTCTGGGGCCAACGTCCTGACTTTC. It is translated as CSAPLGVPLSGANVLTF.

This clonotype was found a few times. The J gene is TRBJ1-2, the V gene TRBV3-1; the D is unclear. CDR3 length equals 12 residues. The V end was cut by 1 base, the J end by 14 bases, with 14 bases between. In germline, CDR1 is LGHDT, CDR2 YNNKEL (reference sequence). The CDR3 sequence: CASSQAGPPLTF. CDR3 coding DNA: TGTGCCAGCAGCCAAGCCGGCCCCCCATTGACCTTC.

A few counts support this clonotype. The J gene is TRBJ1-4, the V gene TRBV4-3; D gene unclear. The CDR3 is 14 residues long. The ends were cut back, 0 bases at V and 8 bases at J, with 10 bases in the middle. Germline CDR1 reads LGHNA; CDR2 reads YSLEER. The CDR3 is CASSQDGRTEKLFF. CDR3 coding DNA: TGCGCCAGCAGCCAAGATGGGCGGACCGAAAAACTGTTTTTT.

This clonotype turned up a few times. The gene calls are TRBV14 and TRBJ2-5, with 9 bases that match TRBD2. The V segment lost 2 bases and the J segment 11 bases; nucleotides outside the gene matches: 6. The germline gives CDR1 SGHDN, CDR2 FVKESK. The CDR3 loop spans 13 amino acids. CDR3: CASSQSNGLAQYF. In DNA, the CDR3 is TGTGCCAGCAGCCAATCTAACGGACTAGCGCAGTACTTC.

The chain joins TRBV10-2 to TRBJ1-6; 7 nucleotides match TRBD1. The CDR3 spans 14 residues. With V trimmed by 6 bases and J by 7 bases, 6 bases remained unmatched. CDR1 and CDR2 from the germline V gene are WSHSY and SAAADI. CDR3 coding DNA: TGCGCCAGCAGAACAGGGGATCGGAATTCACCCCTCCACTTT. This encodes CASRTGDRNSPLHF.

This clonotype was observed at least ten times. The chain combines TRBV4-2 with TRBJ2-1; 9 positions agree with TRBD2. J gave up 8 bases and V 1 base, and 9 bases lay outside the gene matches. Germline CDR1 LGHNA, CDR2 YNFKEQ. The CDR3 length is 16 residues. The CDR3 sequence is CASSQGAGGPGYEQFF. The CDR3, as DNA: TGTGCCAGCAGCCAAGGTGCGGGAGGGCCAGGTTATGAGCAGTTCTTC.

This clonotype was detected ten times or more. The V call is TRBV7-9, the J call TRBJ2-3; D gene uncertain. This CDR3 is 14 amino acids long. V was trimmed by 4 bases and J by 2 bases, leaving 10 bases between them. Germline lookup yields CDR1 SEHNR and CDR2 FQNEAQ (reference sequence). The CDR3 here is CASSSTSPTDTQYF. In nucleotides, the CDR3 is TGTGCCAGCAGCTCTACGAGTCCCACAGATACGCAGTATTTT. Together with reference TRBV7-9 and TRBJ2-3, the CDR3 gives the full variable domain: DTGVSQNPRHKITKRGQNVTFRCDPISEHNRLYWYRQTLGQGPEFLTYFQNEAQLEKSRLLSDRFSAERPKGSFSTLEIQRTEQGDSAMYLCASSSTSPTDTQYFGPGTRLTVL.